The sequence of this T cell receptor beta chain was determined in a study of T cell repertoires in cytomegalovirus infection. In the study overall: It was the public TCR beta signatures that indicated both CMV infection and matching HLA type. Study results and limitations: HLA-C-restricted CMV-specific TCR beta clonotypes prevailed in the ex vivo response.

This clonotype was seen repeatedly, ten times or more. Its specificity is not known. This CDR3 spans 16 amino acids. Trimming left V 4 bases short and J 2 bases short, with 16 bases between. CDR1 is SNHLY and CDR2 is FYNNEI in the germline V gene. TCRdb analysed the reads with MiXCR anew, one entry per CDR3 protein. The repertoire holds some 99,000 distinct CDR3 sequences, with about 30% as singletons. The source of this sequence is a human donor in good health (CMV status not recorded). Some clones in this sample may be carry-over from other donors' samples. Sequenced here: CD8+ T cells from cultured PBMCs, sampled from culture after CMV antigen stimulation. V and J are TRBV2 and TRBJ2-3, with a weak D call TRBD2 (6 bases). CDR3 region: CASSVHRGGFTDTQYF. As DNA, the CDR3 is TGTGCCAGCAGTGTTCACCGGGGAGGTTTCACAGATACGCAGTATTTT.